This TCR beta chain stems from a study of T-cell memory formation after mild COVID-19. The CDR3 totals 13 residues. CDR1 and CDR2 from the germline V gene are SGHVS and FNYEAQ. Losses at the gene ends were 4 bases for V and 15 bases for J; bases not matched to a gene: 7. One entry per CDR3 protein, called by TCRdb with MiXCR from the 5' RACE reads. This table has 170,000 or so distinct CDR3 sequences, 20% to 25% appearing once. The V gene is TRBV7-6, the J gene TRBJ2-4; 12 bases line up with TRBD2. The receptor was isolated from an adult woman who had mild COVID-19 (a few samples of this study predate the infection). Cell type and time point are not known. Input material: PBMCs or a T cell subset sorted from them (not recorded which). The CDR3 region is CASSSSGGASVYF. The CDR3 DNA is TGTGCCAGCAGCTCTAGCGGGGGGGCCTCGGTGTACTTC.